One and the same sample provided the 11 T cell receptor beta chains below, sequenced in a study of monozygotic twins with cystic fibrosis. Produced via immunoSEQ multiplex PCR; TCRdb's table is partial and in-frame only. This table holds around 33,000 clones, approximately 80% found once. Sample: blood. The source of these receptors is a girl aged 2-10 years with cystic fibrosis.

The V and J genes are TRBV10-3 and TRBJ1-5; D is uncertain. CDR1 and CDR2 from the germline V gene are ENHRY and SYGVKD. The CDR3 extends over 14 amino acids. V lost 2 bases and J lost 4, with 9 bases in between. The CDR3 DNA sequence: TGTGCCATCAGTGAGACCTCCCATAATCAGCCCCAGCATTTT. Residues: CAISETSHNQPQHF.

J is TRBJ1-5 and V is TRBV30; TRBD1 matches 7 bases. V gave up 1 base and J gave up 6 bases; unmatched junction bases: 21. Germline CDR1 GTSNPN, CDR2 SVGIG (reference sequence). The CDR3 length is 19 residues. The CDR3 is CAWSARPTPGRGRRQPQHF. The CDR3 region has the DNA TGTGCCTGGAGTGCTAGGCCCACCCCGGGAAGGGGGCGTCGTCAGCCCCAGCATTTT.

The CDR3 DNA reads TGTGCCAGCAGCCCGGGACACCGCATAAGCACAGATACGCAGTATTTT. Residues: CASSPGHRISTDTQYF. The V gene is TRBV9, the J gene TRBJ2-3; perhaps TRBD1 as D (6 bases). In germline, CDR1 is SGDLS, CDR2 YYNGEE. Trimming cost V 4 bases and J 0 bases, with 15 bases left between them. The CDR3 loop spans 16 amino acids.

The rearrangement uses TRBV7-9 and TRBJ1-4; unclear D gene. V lost 1 base, J lost 0 bases, and 6 bases lay in between. CDR1 is SEHNR, CDR2 FQNEAQ, per germline (reference sequence). The length of the CDR3 is 15 residues. The CDR3 DNA sequence: TGTGCCAGCAGCTTAGTTCAGGCAACTAATGAAAAACTGTTTTTT. Protein: CASSLVQATNEKLFF.

This chain links TRBV6-5 with TRBJ1-2, with D possibly TRBD1 on 6 matching bases. Trimming shortened V by 2 bases and J by 3 bases, and 16 bases separated the two germline ends. The CDR3 is made up of 16 amino acids. The V gene's germline CDR1 is MNHEY and CDR2 SVGAGI. The CDR3 protein is CASSYLSVGGYYGYTF. CDR3 DNA sequence: TGTGCCAGCAGTTACCTCTCTGTGGGGGGCTACTATGGCTACACCTTC.

This sequence joins TRBV2 and TRBJ2-1, with D unclear. V lost 3 bases to trimming and J lost 7 bases, with 19 bases between them. The CDR3 is 16 residues long. The germline V gene has CDR1 SNHLY and CDR2 FYNNEI. DNA of the CDR3: TGTGCCAGCAGTGAGGCGAAGGGCCTTGGTCGGAATGAGCAGTTCTTC. Translation gives CASSEAKGLGRNEQFF.

This rearrangement joins TRBV30 to TRBJ1-2; 7 bases agree with TRBD1. CDR1 and CDR2 from the germline V gene are GTSNPN and SVGIG (reference sequence). J gave up 4 bases and V 2 bases, and 4 bases lay outside the gene matches. The CDR3 spans 13 residues. This CDR3 reads CAWSKGQTYGYTF. Written as DNA, the CDR3 is TGTGCCTGGAGTAAGGGACAGACCTATGGCTACACCTTC.

This chain joins TRBV5-1 and TRBJ2-1, with 8 positions matching TRBD1. CDR3 size: 16 residues. Germline CDR1 SGHRS, CDR2 YFSETQ. The V and J ends lost 1 base and 6 bases, in that order; junction bases with no gene match: 9. The CDR3 loop reads CASSLHWTGQGNEQFF. The CDR3 DNA reads TGCGCCAGCAGCTTGCACTGGACAGGGCAGGGCAATGAGCAGTTCTTC.

The chain recombines TRBV5-4 with TRBJ2-3, with 7 bases identical to TRBD2. The trim removed 1 base at V and 1 base at J, leaving 0 bases unmatched. Per germline, CDR1 SGHNT and CDR2 YYREEE (reference sequence). This CDR3 contains 14 residues. CDR3 region: CASSLTSGTDTQYF. CDR3 in DNA: TGTGCCAGCAGCTTGACTAGCGGCACAGATACGCAGTATTTT.

This clone occurred once. Written as DNA, the CDR3 is TGTGCCAGCAGCCCCTACCTCTGGGGCTATAGTGAGCAGTTCTTC. This encodes CASSPYLWGYSEQFF. This chain connects TRBV7-2 to TRBJ2-1, with a tentative D call TRBD1 (5 bases). Germline CDR1 SGHTA, CDR2 FQGNSA. Trimming took 5 bases from V and 9 from J, leaving 20 bases between them. The CDR3 covers 15 residues.

This clone was detected a few times. V gene TRBV5-1 combines with J gene TRBJ2-7; possibly TRBD1 for D (6 bases). From germline, CDR1 is SGHRS and CDR2 YFSETQ. V lost 5 bases to trimming and J lost 6 bases, with 15 bases between them. This CDR3 is built from 13 residues. The CDR3 DNA sequence: TGCGCCAGCAGGCGAGTGGGGGCGGGCGAGCAGTACTTC. Residues: CASRRVGAGEQYF. The variable domain in full, with the rest retrieved from reference TRBV5-1 and TRBJ2-7, is KAGVTQTPRYLIKTRGQQVTLSCSPISGHRSVSWYQQTPGQGLQFLFEYFSETQRNKGNFPGRFSGRQFSNSRSEMNVSTLELGDSALYLCASRRVGAGEQYFGPGTRLTVT.